This TCR beta chain was retrieved from a study of blood T cell repertoires in COVID-19. Looking at the study overall: COVID-19 samples, acute and convalescent, were from the United States, Italy and Spain. Sources were T cells, B-cell-depleted T cells, or PBMCs; the material itself was cDNA or gDNA.

Generated by immunoSEQ multiplex PCR, the TCRdb table keeps only in-frame clones and is missing some. The sample carries approximately 300,000 clones, roughly nine tenths recorded once. The J segment lost 8 bases and the V segment lost 6 bases, leaving 12 bases of the junction unmatched. The germline gives CDR1 LNHDA, CDR2 SQIVND (reference sequence). The CDR3 spans 14 residues. The source of this sequence is a woman in her twenties or thirties who had recovered from COVID-19. The chain has TRBV19 and TRBJ1-2, with 7 bases matching TRBD1. Material for sequencing was PBMCs or T cells enriched from blood (not recorded which). CDR3 DNA sequence: TGTGCCAGTAGGACAGTGGACAGGAAGGGCGGCTACACCTTC. It translates to CASRTVDRKGGYTF. Using reference TRBV19 and TRBJ1-2 for the parts outside the CDR3, the full variable domain is DGGITQSPKYLFRKEGQNVTLSCEQNLNHDAMYWYRQDPGQGLRLIYYSQIVNDFQKGDIAEGYSVSREKKESFPLTVTSAQKNPTAFYLCASRTVDRKGGYTFGSGTRLTVV.